The 20 T cell receptor beta chains below all came from one sample that was sequenced in a study of cytomegalovirus exposure and HLA in healthy donors (dated by TCRdb to 2017 to 2019). Libraries came from the immunoSEQ multiplex PCR assay. A mixture of 60 forward primers for TCR Vbeta segments and 13 reverse primers for TCR Jbeta segments was used in the multiplex PCR. The source is immuneACCESS, and TCRdb retained only in-frame sequences with V and J called. Part of the clones is not carried over; for the studies checked, unresolved V genes explain less than half of this, and the remainder is unexplained. The sample table lists approximately 140,000 clones, around 77% of them with a count of one. The ten largest clones take up about 2.2% of the sample. Sequencing used PBMCs. These receptors were taken from a man aged 30-40 years in good health and CMV-seronegative.

The chain recombines TRBV29-1 with TRBJ2-3, with 8 bases matching TRBD2. Germline lookup yields CDR1 SQVTM and CDR2 ANQGSEA. V was pared by 3 bases and J by 3 bases, with 8 bases of the junction left unmatched. The length of the CDR3 is 15 residues. For the CDR3, the DNA is TGCAGCGTTGATTCTCTCCGGGGGGGGACAGATACGCAGTATTTT. Its protein product is CSVDSLRGGTDTQYF.

This clone was detected only once. The chain is built from TRBV30 and TRBJ2-5; a possible D gene is TRBD1 (7 bases). The CDR3 extends over 13 amino acids. In germline, CDR1 is GTSNPN, CDR2 SVGIG (reference sequence). With 1 base removed from V and 5 bases from J, the gap between germline ends came to 11 bases. CDR3: CAWSGRGQETQYF. The DNA for the CDR3 is TGTGCCTGGAGTGGGAGGGGGCAGGAGACCCAGTACTTC.

The chain combines TRBV5-4 with TRBJ2-1; D is possibly TRBD2 (6 bases). V was clipped by 0 bases and J by 7 bases, with 17 bases between them. Per germline, CDR1 SGHNT and CDR2 YYREEE (reference sequence). The CDR3 consists of 16 residues. The CDR3 loop reads CASSLANAAAGNEQFF. The CDR3, as DNA: TGTGCCAGCAGCTTGGCCAATGCGGCGGCGGGGAATGAGCAGTTCTTC.

The rearrangement joins TRBV2 to TRBJ2-5, with D maybe TRBD2 (6 bases). This CDR3 is 14 amino acids long. The V end was cut by 6 bases, the J end by 7 bases, with 18 bases between. The germline CDR1 and CDR2 sequences are SNHLY and FYNNEI. The CDR3 sequence: CASRPDGHGGTQYF. CDR3 sequence (DNA): TGTGCCAGCAGGCCAGACGGGCACGGGGGGACCCAGTACTTC.

A few counts support this clone. The CDR3 protein is CASSYSSGGGYEQYF. The CDR3 bases are TGTGCCAGCAGTTACTCTAGCGGGGGGGGCTACGAGCAGTACTTC. The rearrangement links TRBV6-5 to TRBJ2-7; 11 positions agree with TRBD2. Germline V gene lookup returns CDR1 MNHEY and CDR2 SVGAGI. The junction had 1 base not matched to a gene; V was cut back by 0 bases and J by 3 bases. This CDR3 contains 15 residues.

The rearrangement uses TRBV19 and TRBJ1-2; 9 bases are shared with TRBD1. The V gene's germline CDR1 is LNHDA and CDR2 SQIVND (reference sequence). With V trimmed by 4 bases and J by 3 bases, 3 bases remained unmatched. CDR3 length: 14 residues. CDR3: CASSTGTGHYGYTF. For the CDR3, the DNA is TGTGCCAGTAGTACTGGGACAGGGCACTATGGCTACACCTTC.

The genes are TRBV7-2 and TRBJ2-5; 13 nucleotides match TRBD2. Germline V gene data show CDR1 as SGHTA and CDR2 as FQGNSA. After removal of 1 base from V and 3 bases from J, the junction contained 2 bases not matched to a gene. This CDR3 is 16 amino acids long. The CDR3 sequence: CASSLGGLAGKETQYF. The DNA of the CDR3 is TGTGCCAGCAGCTTAGGGGGACTAGCGGGAAAAGAGACCCAGTACTTC.

The chain links TRBV7-9 to TRBJ1-4; 10 positions agree with TRBD1. Germline lookup yields CDR1 SEHNR and CDR2 FQNEAQ (reference sequence). The CDR3 length is 15 residues. Losses at the gene ends were 2 bases for V and 7 bases for J; bases not matched to a gene: 4. The DNA for the CDR3 is TGTGCCAGCAGCTTAACGGACAGGGGGAGTGAAAAACTGTTTTTT. Encoded protein: CASSLTDRGSEKLFF.

The chain has TRBV5-1 and TRBJ1-2; possibly TRBD1 for D (5 bases). Germline V gene data show CDR1 as SGHRS and CDR2 as YFSETQ. The germline V and J ends were trimmed by 4 bases and 7 bases, with 29 bases remaining between them. The CDR3 runs 18 residues. The CDR3 loop is CASSLNMGGTQLLGGYTF. CDR3 nucleotides: TGCGCCAGCAGCCTAAATATGGGAGGGACGCAACTACTAGGTGGCTACACCTTC. Together with reference TRBV5-1 and TRBJ1-2, the CDR3 gives the full variable domain: KAGVTQTPRYLIKTRGQQVTLSCSPISGHRSVSWYQQTPGQGLQFLFEYFSETQRNKGNFPGRFSGRQFSNSRSEMNVSTLELGDSALYLCASSLNMGGTQLLGGYTFGSGTRLTVV.

V usage is TRBV28 and J usage is TRBJ2-7; D remains unclear. The length of the CDR3 is 11 residues. The germline V gene has CDR1 MDHEN and CDR2 SYDVKM. V was clipped by 5 bases and J by 4 bases, with 6 bases between them. The chain's CDR3 is CASSPHYEQYF. CDR3 sequence (DNA): TGTGCCAGCAGTCCCCATTACGAGCAGTACTTC.

J is TRBJ1-2 and V is TRBV6-5, with 9 bases lining up with TRBD1. V was clipped by 5 bases and J by 4 bases; unmatched bases: 5. From germline, CDR1 is MNHEY and CDR2 SVGAGI. This CDR3 region has 14 residues. CDR3 sequence (DNA): TGTGCCAGCAGTCGGGACAGGGATCTCTATGGCTACACCTTC. It specifies CASSRDRDLYGYTF.

J is TRBJ1-5 and V is TRBV19; D is uncertain. Germline-derived CDR1 and CDR2 are LNHDA and SQIVND (reference sequence). The CDR3 contains 14 residues. Trimming took 5 bases from V and 2 from J, leaving 10 bases between them. In DNA, the CDR3 is TGTGCCAGTAGTCCAGCCGGGGGCAATCAGCCCCAGCATTTT. It specifies CASSPAGGNQPQHF.

This chain uses TRBV6-5 with TRBJ1-1, with D perhaps matching TRBD1 (6 bases). The CDR3 sequence is 15 residues long. Trimming shortened V by 6 bases and J by 5 bases, and 19 bases separated the two germline ends. The germline V gene encodes CDR1 MNHEY and CDR2 SVGAGI. CDR3 DNA sequence: TGTGCCAGCAGCCCCAAGCCAGGGGAGGGGACTGAAGCTTTCTTT. This gives the protein CASSPKPGEGTEAFF.

The chain joins TRBV7-9 to TRBJ1-2; D is unclear. The V end lost 0 bases, the J end lost 3 bases, and 11 bases lay between the germline ends. The CDR3 contains 15 residues. Germline V gives CDR1 SEHNR, CDR2 FQNEAQ (reference sequence). CDR3 loop: CASSLALTPHYGYTF. CDR3 DNA sequence: TGTGCCAGCAGCTTAGCGCTCACACCTCACTATGGCTACACCTTC.

The V call is TRBV6-5, the J call TRBJ1-1, with D maybe TRBD1 (6 bases). The CDR3 consists of 13 residues. Per germline, CDR1 MNHEY and CDR2 SVGAGI. The V gene lost 4 bases and the J gene lost 8 bases, with 14 bases spanning the gap. The CDR3 nucleotides read TGTGCCAGCAGTTTCAACCTTGACAGGGAAGCTTTCTTT. This translates into CASSFNLDREAFF.

The CDR3 nucleotides read TGTGCCACCTCGGACAGGTTCTATGGCTACACCTTC. Amino acid sequence: CATSDRFYGYTF. The chain employs TRBV2 and TRBJ1-2; 7 nucleotides align to TRBD1. J gave up 4 bases and V 10 bases, and 6 bases lay outside the gene matches. This CDR3 spans 12 amino acids. Germline values: CDR1 SNHLY, CDR2 FYNNEI.

The chain couples TRBV13 to TRBJ1-4, with D maybe TRBD1 (5 bases). The CDR3 has 14 residues. Per the germline V gene, CDR1 is PRHDT and CDR2 is FYEKMQ (reference sequence). Between the trimmed V and J ends, which lost 7 bases and 2 bases, there was a span of 11 bases. DNA of the CDR3: TGTGCCAGCACCGCGGGGGGGACTAATGAAAAACTGTTTTTT. This sequence encodes CASTAGGTNEKLFF.

The chain employs TRBV7-9 and TRBJ1-2; tentative D call: TRBD1 (5 bases). CDR1 SEHNR and CDR2 FQNEAQ come from the germline V gene (reference sequence). This CDR3 spans 11 amino acids. With 3 bases removed from V and 13 bases from J, the gap between germline ends came to 12 bases. The CDR3 loop reads CASSLGPSLTF. CDR3 sequence (DNA): TGTGCCAGCAGCTTGGGGCCGTCGCTCACCTTC.

V usage is TRBV18 and J usage is TRBJ2-7; 12 nucleotides line up with TRBD1. The CDR3 has 14 residues. From germline, CDR1 is KGHSH and CDR2 LQKENI. The V gene end was trimmed by 5 bases and the J gene end by 6 bases; junction bases not matched to a gene: 5. CDR3 sequence reads: CASSSRDRGREQYF. CDR3 coding DNA: TGTGCCAGCTCATCCCGGGACAGGGGGCGCGAGCAGTACTTC.

The rearrangement links TRBV29-1 to TRBJ2-3; possibly TRBD2 for D (6 bases). Germline CDR1 and CDR2: SQVTM and ANQGSEA. The CDR3 loop spans 14 amino acids. V gave up 3 bases and J gave up 1 base, with 11 bases separating them. Here the CDR3 reads CSVEMSGGTDTQYF. The CDR3 bases are TGCAGCGTTGAGATGTCGGGAGGCACAGATACGCAGTATTTT.